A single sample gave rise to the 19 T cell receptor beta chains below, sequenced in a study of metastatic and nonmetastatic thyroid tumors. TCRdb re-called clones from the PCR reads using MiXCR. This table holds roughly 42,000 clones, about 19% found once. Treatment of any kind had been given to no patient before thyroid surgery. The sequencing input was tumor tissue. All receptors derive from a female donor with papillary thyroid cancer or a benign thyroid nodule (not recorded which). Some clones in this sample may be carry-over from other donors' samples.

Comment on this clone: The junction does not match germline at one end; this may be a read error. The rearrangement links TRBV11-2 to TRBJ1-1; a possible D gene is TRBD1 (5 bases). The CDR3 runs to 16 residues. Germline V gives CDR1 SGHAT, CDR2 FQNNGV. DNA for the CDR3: TGTTCCAGCAGCTGGAGGGGCAGTACTATGAACACTGAATCTTTCTTT. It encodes CSSSWRGSTMNTESFF.

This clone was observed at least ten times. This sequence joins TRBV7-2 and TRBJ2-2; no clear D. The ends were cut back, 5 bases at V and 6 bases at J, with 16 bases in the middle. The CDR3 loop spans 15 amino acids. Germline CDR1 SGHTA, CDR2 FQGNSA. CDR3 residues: CASSPPGIGPGELFF. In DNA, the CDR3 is TGTGCCAGCAGCCCCCCAGGAATCGGGCCCGGGGAGCTGTTTTTT.

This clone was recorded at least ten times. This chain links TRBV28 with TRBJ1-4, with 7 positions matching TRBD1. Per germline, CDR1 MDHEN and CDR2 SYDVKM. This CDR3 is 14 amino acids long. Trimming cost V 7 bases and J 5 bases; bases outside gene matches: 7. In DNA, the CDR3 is TGTGCCAGCACCACCCAGGGGGAAAATGAAAAACTGTTTTTT. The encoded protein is CASTTQGENEKLFF.

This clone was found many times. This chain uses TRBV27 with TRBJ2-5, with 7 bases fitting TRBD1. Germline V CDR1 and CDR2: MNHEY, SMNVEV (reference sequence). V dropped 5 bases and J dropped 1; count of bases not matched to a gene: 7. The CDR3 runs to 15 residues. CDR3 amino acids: CASSRSRQGQETQYF. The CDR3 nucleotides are TGTGCCAGCAGTCGCTCGCGACAGGGCCAAGAGACCCAGTACTTC.

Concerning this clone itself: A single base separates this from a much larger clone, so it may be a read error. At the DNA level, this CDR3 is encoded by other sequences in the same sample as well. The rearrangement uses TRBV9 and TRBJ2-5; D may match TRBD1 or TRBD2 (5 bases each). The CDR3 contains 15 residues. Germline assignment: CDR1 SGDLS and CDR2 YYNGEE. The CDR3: CASSLRKGREETQYF. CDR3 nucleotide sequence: TGTGCCAGCAGCTTACGGAAGGGACGAGAAGAGACTCAGTACTTC.

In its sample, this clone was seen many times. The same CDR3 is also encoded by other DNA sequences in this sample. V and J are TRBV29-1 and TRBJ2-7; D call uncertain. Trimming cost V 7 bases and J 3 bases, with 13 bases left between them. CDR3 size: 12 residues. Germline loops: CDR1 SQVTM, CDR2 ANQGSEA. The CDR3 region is CSAGRTFYEQYF. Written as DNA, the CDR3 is TGCAGCGCCGGACGGACGTTCTACGAGCAGTACTTC.

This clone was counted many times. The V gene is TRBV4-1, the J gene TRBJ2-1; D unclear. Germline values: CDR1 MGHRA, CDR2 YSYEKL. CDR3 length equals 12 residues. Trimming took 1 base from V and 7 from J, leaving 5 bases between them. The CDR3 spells CASSQAINEQFF. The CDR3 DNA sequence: TGCGCCAGCAGCCAAGCGATAAATGAGCAGTTCTTC.

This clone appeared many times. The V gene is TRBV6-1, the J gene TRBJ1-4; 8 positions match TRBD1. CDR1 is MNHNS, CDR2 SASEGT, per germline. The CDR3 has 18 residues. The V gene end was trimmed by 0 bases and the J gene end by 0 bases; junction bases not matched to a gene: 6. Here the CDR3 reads CASSEALRGQATNEKLFF. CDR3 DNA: TGTGCCAGCAGTGAAGCGCTTCGGGGACAGGCAACTAATGAAAAACTGTTTTTT.

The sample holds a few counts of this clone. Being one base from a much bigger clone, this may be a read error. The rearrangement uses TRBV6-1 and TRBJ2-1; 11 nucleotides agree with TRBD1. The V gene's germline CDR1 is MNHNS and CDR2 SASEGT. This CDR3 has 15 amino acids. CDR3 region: CASSVWTGGYNEHFF. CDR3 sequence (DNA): TGTGCCAGCAGTGTTTGGACAGGGGGCTACAATGAGCATTTCTTC.

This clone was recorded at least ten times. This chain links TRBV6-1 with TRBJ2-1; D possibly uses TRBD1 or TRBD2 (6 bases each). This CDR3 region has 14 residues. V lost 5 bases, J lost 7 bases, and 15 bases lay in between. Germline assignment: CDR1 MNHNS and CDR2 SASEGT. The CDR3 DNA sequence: TGTGCCAGCAGTCCCTGGGGGGCTCGGAATGAGCAGTTCTTC. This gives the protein CASSPWGARNEQFF.

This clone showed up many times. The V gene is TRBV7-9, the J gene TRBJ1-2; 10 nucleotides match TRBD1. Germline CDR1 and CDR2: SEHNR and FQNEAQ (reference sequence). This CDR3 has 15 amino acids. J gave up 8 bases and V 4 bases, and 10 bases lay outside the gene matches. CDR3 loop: CASSYDWTGGKGYTF. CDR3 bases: TGTGCCAGCAGCTATGATTGGACAGGGGGTAAGGGCTACACCTTC.

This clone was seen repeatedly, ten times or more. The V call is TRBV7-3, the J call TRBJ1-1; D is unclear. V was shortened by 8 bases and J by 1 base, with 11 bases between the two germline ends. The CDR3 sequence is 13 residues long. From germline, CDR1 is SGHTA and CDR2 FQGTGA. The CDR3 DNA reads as TGTGCCAGCGGTAGGGAACCGAACACTGAAGCTTTCTTT. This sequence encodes CASGREPNTEAFF.

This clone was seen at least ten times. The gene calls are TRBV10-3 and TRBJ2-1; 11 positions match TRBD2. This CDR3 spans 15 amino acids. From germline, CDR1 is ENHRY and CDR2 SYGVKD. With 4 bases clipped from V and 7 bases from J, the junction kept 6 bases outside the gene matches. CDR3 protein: CAISATSGRENEQFF. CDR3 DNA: TGTGCCATCAGTGCAACTAGCGGGAGAGAAAATGAGCAGTTCTTC.

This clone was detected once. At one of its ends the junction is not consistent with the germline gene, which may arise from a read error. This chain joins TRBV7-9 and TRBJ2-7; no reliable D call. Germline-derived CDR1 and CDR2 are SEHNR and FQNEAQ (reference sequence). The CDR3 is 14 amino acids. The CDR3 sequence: CASSLPVPSYDQYF. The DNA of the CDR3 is TGTGCCAGCAGCTTACCGGTACCCTCCTACGATCAGTACTTC.

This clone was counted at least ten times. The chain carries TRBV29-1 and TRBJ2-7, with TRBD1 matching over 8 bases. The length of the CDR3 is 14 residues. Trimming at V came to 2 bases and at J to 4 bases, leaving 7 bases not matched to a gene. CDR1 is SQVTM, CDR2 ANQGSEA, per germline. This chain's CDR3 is CSVELPTGAYEQYF. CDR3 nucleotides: TGCAGCGTTGAACTACCGACAGGGGCATACGAGCAGTACTTC.

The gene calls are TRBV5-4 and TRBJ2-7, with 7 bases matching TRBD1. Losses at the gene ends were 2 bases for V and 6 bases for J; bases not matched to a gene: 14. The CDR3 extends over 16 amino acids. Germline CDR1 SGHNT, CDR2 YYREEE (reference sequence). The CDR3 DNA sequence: TGTGCCAGCAGCTTCCACTTTACAGGGGCCAGCGCCGAGCAGTACTTC. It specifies CASSFHFTGASAEQYF.

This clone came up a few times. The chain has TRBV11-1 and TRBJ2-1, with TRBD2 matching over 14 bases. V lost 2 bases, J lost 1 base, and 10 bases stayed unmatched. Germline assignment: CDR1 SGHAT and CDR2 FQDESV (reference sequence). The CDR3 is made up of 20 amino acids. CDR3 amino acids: CASSLKGLTSGRASYNEQFF. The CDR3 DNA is TGTGCCAGCAGCTTAAAAGGATTGACTAGCGGGAGGGCATCCTACAATGAGCAGTTCTTC.

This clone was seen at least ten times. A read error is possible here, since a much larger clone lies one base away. CDR3 bases: TGTGCCAGCAGTGAAGCGAAAGGGCTTTATAATTCACCCCCCCACTTT. It yields the protein CASSEAKGLYNSPPHF. The V and J genes are TRBV6-1 and TRBJ1-6, with no clear D. The CDR3 is made up of 16 amino acids. Per the germline V gene, CDR1 is MNHNS and CDR2 is SASEGT.

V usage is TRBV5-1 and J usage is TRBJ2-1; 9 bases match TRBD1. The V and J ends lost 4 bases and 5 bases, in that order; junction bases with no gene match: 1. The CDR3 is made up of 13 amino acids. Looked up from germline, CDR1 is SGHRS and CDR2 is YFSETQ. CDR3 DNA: TGCGCCAGCAGCGGGGACAGGGACAATGAGCAGTTCTTC. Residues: CASSGDRDNEQFF.